These 4 T cell receptor beta chains share one sample of origin, sequenced in a study of neurological immune-mediated disorders. TCRdb reprocessed the 5' RACE reads with MiXCR, giving one entry per CDR3 protein. There are tens of thousands of distinct CDR3 sequences in the sample; around 6% occur only once, and approximately 2.1% lies in the top ten. Specimen: CD4+ T cells from blood. All receptors come from a woman between 50 and 59 years old in good health.

There are many counts of this clonotype. J is TRBJ1-2 and V is TRBV6-1; D possibly corresponds to TRBD1 (5 bases). CDR1 is MNHNS, CDR2 SASEGT, per germline. V lost 1 base to trimming and J lost 4 bases, with 10 bases between them. This CDR3 has 14 residues. CDR3 in amino acids: CASSEDRDSYGYTF. The CDR3 DNA reads as TGTGCCAGCAGTGAAGACCGTGACAGCTATGGCTACACCTTC.

This clonotype was counted ten times or more. J is TRBJ1-4 and V is TRBV5-1; D unresolved. This CDR3 region has 14 residues. V was clipped by 1 base and J by 0 bases, with 4 bases between them. CDR1 and CDR2 from the germline V gene are SGHRS and YFSETQ. This CDR3 is CASSLSTTNEKLFF. In DNA, the CDR3 is TGCGCCAGCAGCTTGAGTACAACTAATGAAAAACTGTTTTTT.

The CDR3 loop reads CASSQERYEQYF. The CDR3 DNA is TGTGCCAGCTCACAAGAACGGTACGAGCAGTACTTC. This rearrangement joins TRBV18 to TRBJ2-7; D call uncertain. Germline loops: CDR1 KGHSH, CDR2 LQKENI. The V gene lost 4 bases and the J gene lost 4 bases, with 8 bases spanning the gap. This CDR3 region has 12 residues.

This clonotype came up many times. This chain links TRBV12-3 or TRBV12-4 with TRBJ1-1, with 11 positions matching TRBD1. CDR3 length equals 14 residues. J gave up 4 bases and V 5 bases, and 3 bases lay outside the gene matches. The CDR3, as DNA: TGTGCCAGCAGTCTCGGACAGGGGGCCACTGAAGCTTTCTTT. Amino acids: CASSLGQGATEAFF.